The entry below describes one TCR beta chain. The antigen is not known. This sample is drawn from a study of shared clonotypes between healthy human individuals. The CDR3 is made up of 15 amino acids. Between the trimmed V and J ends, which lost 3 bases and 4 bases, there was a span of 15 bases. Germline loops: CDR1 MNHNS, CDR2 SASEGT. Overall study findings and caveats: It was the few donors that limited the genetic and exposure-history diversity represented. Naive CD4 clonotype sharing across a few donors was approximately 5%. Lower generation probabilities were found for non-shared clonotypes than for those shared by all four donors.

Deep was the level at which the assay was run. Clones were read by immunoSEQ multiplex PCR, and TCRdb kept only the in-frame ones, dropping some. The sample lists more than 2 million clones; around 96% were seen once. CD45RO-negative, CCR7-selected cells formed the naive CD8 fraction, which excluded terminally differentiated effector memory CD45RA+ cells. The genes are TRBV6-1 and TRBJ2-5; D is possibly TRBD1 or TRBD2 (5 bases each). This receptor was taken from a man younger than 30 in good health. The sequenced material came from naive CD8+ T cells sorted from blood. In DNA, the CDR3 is TGTGCCAGCAGTGAGGGGGACGGGATTGTAGAGACCCAGTACTTC. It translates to CASSEGDGIVETQYF.